These T cell receptor beta chains were read from a single sample in a study of cytomegalovirus exposure and HLA in healthy donors. TCRdb's copy holds only in-frame clones and misses some; the assay was immunoSEQ multiplex PCR. The sample holds 350,000 or so clones, roughly 89% seen once. The sample comprised PBMCs. All receptors come from a woman between 18 and 29 years old in good health and CMV-seronegative. Both conserved end residues are part of each CDR3. Fields, in order: V gene, clone size, J gene, D gene, CDR3 length, CDR3 DNA, CDR3 protein. A D gene is named only where the DNA matches it firmly. Some rows have no size entry. The others give once, few or many, or a class for an expanded clone.

TRBV7-2	-	TRBJ2-3	TRBD2	18	TGTGCCAGCAGCAGAAGGGGGACTAGCGGGACTAGCACAGATACGCAGTATTTT	CASSRRGTSGTSTDTQYF
TRBV27	once	TRBJ1-2	-	15	TGTGCCAGCCTCCCGGGCGGGCGGGCTACCTATGGCTACACCTTC	CASLPGGRATYGYTF
TRBV10-3	-	TRBJ2-5	-	12	TGTGCCATCAGTCAGACAGAAGAGACCCAGTACTTC	CAISQTEETQYF
TRBV6-5	once	TRBJ2-5	TRBD1	14	TGTGCCAGCAGTTCCAGAGGGGGCTGGGAGACCCAGTACTTC	CASSSRGGWETQYF
TRBV30	many	TRBJ2-1	TRBD1	16	TGTGCCTGGACCCTCACAGGGGTCTTCCTCTACAATGAGCAGTTCTTC	CAWTLTGVFLYNEQFF
TRBV6-4	-	TRBJ2-2	-	13	TGTGCCAGCAGCGGGTCGAACACCGGGGAGCTGTTTTTT	CASSGSNTGELFF
TRBV11-2	-	TRBJ1-3	TRBD1	16	TGTGCCAGCAGCAGCTACACAGGGGTCGCTGGAAACACCATATATTTT	CASSSYTGVAGNTIYF
TRBV19	few	TRBJ2-7	TRBD1	17	TGTGCCAGTAGTATAGATGGTCCCGGGACAGTGAGCTACGAGCAGTACTTC	CASSIDGPGTVSYEQYF
TRBV29-1	-	TRBJ2-5	-	15	TGCAGCGTTGAGCGAGCGGGTGTGATTTTGGAGACCCAGTACTTC	CSVERAGVILETQYF
TRBV27	-	TRBJ2-7	-	13	TGTGCCAGCAGTTTAAAACAGGGTTACGAGCAGTACTTC	CASSLKQGYEQYF
TRBV6-6	-	TRBJ2-1	TRBD1	16	TGTGCCAGCAGTTACCGTCTGGACAGGGCTTACAATGAGCAGTTCTTC	CASSYRLDRAYNEQFF
TRBV6-1	-	TRBJ1-1	TRBD1	14	TGTGCCAGCAGTTGGGGACAGGGGAACACTGAAGCTTTCTTT	CASSWGQGNTEAFF
TRBV5-1	-	TRBJ2-3	TRBD1	16	TGCGCCAGCAGCTTGGGCCGGGACAGGGTCACAGATACGCAGTATTTT	CASSLGRDRVTDTQYF
TRBV4-3	-	TRBJ2-1	TRBD2	20	TGCGCCAGCAGCCAAGATTGGGGGGTGATAGCGGGCTCAACCTACAATGAGCAGTTCTTC	CASSQDWGVIAGSTYNEQFF
TRBV7-3	-	TRBJ2-1	TRBD2	16	TGTGCCAGCAGCTTAGCCGGGACTAGCTCCTACAATGAGCAGTTCTTC	CASSLAGTSSYNEQFF
TRBV29-1	once	TRBJ2-3	TRBD1	13	TGCAGCGGCAGGACAGGGGTTACAGATACGCAGTATTTT	CSGRTGVTDTQYF
TRBV5-4	-	TRBJ2-6	TRBD1	16	TGTGCCAGCTCAGGGACAGTCCACTCTGGGGCCAACGTCCTGACTTTC	CASSGTVHSGANVLTF
TRBV5-6	-	TRBJ2-1	TRBD2	16	TGTGCCAGCAGCCTAGGACTAGCGGCCACCTACAATGAGCAGTTCTTC	CASSLGLAATYNEQFF
TRBV10-1	-	TRBJ2-2	-	16	TGCGCCAGCAGTGAATTCTACCGCCAGAACACCGGGGAGCTGTTTTTT	CASSEFYRQNTGELFF
TRBV7-3	-	TRBJ2-2	-	14	TGTGCCAGCAGCACAGACGTTAACACCGGGGAGCTGTTTTTT	CASSTDVNTGELFF
TRBV6-6	-	TRBJ2-3	-	12	TGTGCCAGCAGTCCTTCCACAGATACGCAGTATTTT	CASSPSTDTQYF
TRBV2	-	TRBJ1-1	-	14	TGTGCCAGCAATGGCGGAGGAGGAAGCACTGAAGCTTTCTTT	CASNGGGGSTEAFF
TRBV6-5	-	TRBJ1-2	-	13	TGTGCCAGCAGTTACGCGGGGGACTATGGCTACACCTTC	CASSYAGDYGYTF
TRBV4-1	few	TRBJ1-4	-	13	TGCGCCAGCAGCCAACCGGGGATGAACATACTGTTTTTT	CASSQPGMNILFF
TRBV4-3	-	TRBJ1-2	TRBD1	16	TGCGCCAGCAGCCAAGGGGCCCCGGACAGGGGTTTTGGCTACACCTTC	CASSQGAPDRGFGYTF
TRBV25-1	-	TRBJ2-7	-	13	TGTGCCAGCAGTGAATTAATTTCCAGCGAGCAGTACTTC	CASSELISSEQYF
TRBV2	few	TRBJ1-2	TRBD1	15	TGTGCCAGCCGGGACAGAAAGTCCCCTAACTATGGCTACACCTTC	CASRDRKSPNYGYTF
TRBV25-1	-	TRBJ2-7	TRBD2	13	TGTGCCAGCGGAGAGGGGACTACCTACGAGCAGTACTTC	CASGEGTTYEQYF
TRBV30	few	TRBJ1-2	-	12	TGTGCCTGGGGTAACGGGGGACTTGGCTACACCTTC	CAWGNGGLGYTF
TRBV29-1	few	TRBJ2-2	-	14	TGCAGCACCACCGGGTCGGGGAACACCGGGGAGCTGTTTTTT	CSTTGSGNTGELFF
TRBV28	-	TRBJ2-1	-	11	TGTGCCAGCAATCGTTACAATGAGCAGTTCTTC	CASNRYNEQFF
TRBV10-3	-	TRBJ2-5	-	13	TGTGCCATCAAGGGCGGGGCGGGGGAGACCCAGTACTTC	CAIKGGAGETQYF
TRBV21-1	few	TRBJ2-7	-	13	TGTGCCAGCAGCAAAGGACAGGGCTACGAGCAGTACTTC	CASSKGQGYEQYF
TRBV5-1	once	TRBJ2-7	TRBD2	15	TGCGCCAGCAGCCTTACTAGCGGGAGGTACTACGAGCAGTACTTC	CASSLTSGRYYEQYF
TRBV4-3	-	TRBJ2-7	-	15	TGCGCCAGCAGCCAAGATCGTACCCTGGGCGACGAGCAGTACTTC	CASSQDRTLGDEQYF
TRBV28	-	TRBJ2-7	TRBD1	15	TGTGCCAGCAGACCGGGACAGGCCTTCTCCTACGAGCAGTACTTC	CASRPGQAFSYEQYF